The 13 T cell receptor beta chains below all came from one sample that was sequenced in a study of graft-versus-host responses after intestinal transplantation. Repertoires were generated with immunoSEQ multiplex PCR, while TCRdb's copy carries only in-frame clones and drops some. Altogether some 4,600 clones are present, around 30% being singletons, with the ten largest covering 4.5% to 5.5%. The sample was alloreactive CD4+ T cells from a mixed lymphocyte reaction culture, taken before intestinal transplant. The subset here: CFSE-low proliferating T cells sorted from roughly six-day pre-transplant mixed lymphocyte reaction (GvH or HvG direction). All receptors come from a human patient who received an intestinal transplant.

The V call is TRBV7-3, the J call TRBJ2-3; 14 positions agree with TRBD2. Germline-derived CDR1 and CDR2 are SGHTA and FQGTGA. This CDR3 comprises 16 residues. V dropped 1 base and J dropped 4; count of bases not matched to a gene: 1. CDR3 DNA sequence: TGTGCCAGCAGCTTAAAGGGACTAGCGGGAGCAGATACGCAGTATTTT. The encoded protein is CASSLKGLAGADTQYF.

At least ten counts were recorded for this clone. This chain joins TRBV7-9 and TRBJ2-7; 15 bases are a match to TRBD2. Germline CDR1 is SEHNR and CDR2 is FQNEAQ (reference sequence). The V and J ends lost 5 bases and 4 bases, in that order; junction bases with no gene match: 3. This CDR3 has 15 amino acids. CDR3 nucleotide sequence: TGTGCCAGCAGCCCTGGACTAGCGGGGGGGTACGAGCAGTACTTC. Protein sequence: CASSPGLAGGYEQYF.

Of note for this clone: The junction and the germline gene differ at one end; a read error may be behind it. The identical CDR3 is also encoded by other nucleotide sequences in the sample. The chain is built from TRBV28 and TRBJ1-2; no clear D. From germline, CDR1 is MDHEN and CDR2 SYDVKM. The CDR3 is made up of 14 amino acids. The CDR3 sequence is CASSFSRTGYGYTF. DNA of the CDR3: TGCGCCAGCAGTTTCAGCCGCACGGGCTATGGCTACACCTTC.

The chain couples TRBV27 to TRBJ2-1; 9 bases are shared with TRBD2. Per the germline V gene, CDR1 is MNHEY and CDR2 is SMNVEV (reference sequence). V dropped 2 bases and J dropped 5; count of bases not matched to a gene: 13. This CDR3 region has 18 residues. As DNA, the CDR3 is TGTGCCAGCAGTTTAAATTTCGCGGGAGGGCCAAGGGACAATGAGCAGTTCTTC. Its protein product is CASSLNFAGGPRDNEQFF.

The V gene is TRBV7-3, the J gene TRBJ1-2, with D maybe TRBD1 (6 bases). Trimming left V 5 bases short and J 6 bases short, with 16 bases between. The CDR3 has 14 amino acids. The germline CDR1 and CDR2 sequences are SGHTA and FQGTGA. CDR3 sequence (DNA): TGTGCCAGCAGCCCCTACCCCCGGACAGATGGCTACACCTTC. It is translated as CASSPYPRTDGYTF. Full variable domain (remainder filled in from reference TRBV7-3 and TRBJ1-2): GAGVSQTPSNKVTEKGKYVELRCDPISGHTALYWYRQSLGQGPEFLIYFQGTGAADDSGLPNDRFFAVRPEGSVSTLKIQRTERGDSAVYLCASSPYPRTDGYTFGSGTRLTVV.

This clone was picked up a small number of times. A much larger clone differs by one base, so this may be a read error. Other DNA variants within this sample encode the same CDR3. The rearrangement links TRBV5-1 to TRBJ2-3; 16 nucleotides line up with TRBD2. Trimming removed 0 bases from V and 0 bases from J; junction bases left unmatched: 7. The CDR3 extends over 20 amino acids. Germline CDR1 reads SGHRS; CDR2 reads YFSETQ. The CDR3 DNA follows: TGCGCCAGCAGCTTGGCGGGGACTAGCGGGGGGGTCGCTAGCACAGATACGCAGTATTTT. This encodes CASSLAGTSGGVASTDTQYF. Complete variable domain (other parts from reference TRBV5-1 and TRBJ2-3): KAGVTQTPRYLIKTRGQQVTLSCSPISGHRSVSWYQQTPGQGLQFLFEYFSETQRNKGNFPGRFSGRQFSNSRSEMNVSTLELGDSALYLCASSLAGTSGGVASTDTQYFGPGTRLTVL.

This clone is labeled as medium-sized (0.01 to 0.1%). This rearrangement joins TRBV14 to TRBJ1-5, with D tentatively TRBD1 (5 bases). V dropped 5 bases and J dropped 5 bases, with 16 bases sitting between them. The CDR3 totals 15 residues. CDR1 is SGHDN, CDR2 FVKESK, per germline. CDR3 nucleotides: TGTGCCAGCAGCGAAGGAGTAAGAGGGGATCAGCCCCAGCATTTT. Its protein product is CASSEGVRGDQPQHF.

The table lists this clone with many counts. The rearrangement joins TRBV6-1 to TRBJ2-2, with a possible D match to TRBD2 (7 bases). The germline V gene has CDR1 MNHNS and CDR2 SASEGT. The CDR3 spans 17 residues. Trimming shortened V by 1 base and J by 5 bases, and 17 bases separated the two germline ends. The CDR3 region is CASSEGGGRAGTGELFF. The CDR3 DNA is TGTGCCAGCAGTGAAGGGGGGGGCAGGGCGGGTACCGGGGAGCTGTTTTTT.

Relative to its sample, this clone is large. The V gene is TRBV18, the J gene TRBJ2-7; 7 bases are a match to TRBD1. With V trimmed by 5 bases and J by 4 bases, 2 bases remained unmatched. CDR1 and CDR2 (germline): KGHSH, LQKENI. This CDR3 spans 12 amino acids. CDR3 in DNA: TGTGCCAGCTCAATACAGGGGTACGAGCAGTACTTC. It encodes CASSIQGYEQYF.

This chain connects TRBV7-3 to TRBJ1-1; D is uncertain. In germline, CDR1 is SGHTA, CDR2 FQGTGA. Trimming removed 6 bases from V and 2 bases from J, with 19 bases in between. CDR3 size: 16 residues. This CDR3 reads CASSPTGGRVNTEAFF. The CDR3 DNA sequence: TGTGCCAGCAGTCCCACCGGAGGGAGGGTTAACACTGAAGCTTTCTTT.

This chain joins TRBV28 and TRBJ2-3; possible D gene TRBD2, 6 bases. V was pared by 3 bases and J by 2 bases, with 9 bases between. This CDR3 is built from 14 residues. CDR1 is MDHEN, CDR2 SYDVKM, per germline. The CDR3 here is CASSFSGLTDTQYF. The CDR3 nucleotides read TGTGCCAGCAGTTTTAGCGGCCTCACAGATACGCAGTATTTT.

This clone was observed a handful of times. This chain joins TRBV5-4 and TRBJ1-6; a weak D match, TRBD1 (6 bases). Germline V CDR1 and CDR2: SGHNT, YYREEE (reference sequence). The V end was cut by 3 bases, the J end by 8 bases, with 15 bases between. This CDR3 is 15 amino acids long. CDR3 protein: CASSSSGQIYSPLHF. CDR3 coding DNA: TGTGCCAGCAGCTCGAGTGGACAGATTTATTCACCCCTCCACTTT.

Comment on this clone: The junction departs from germline at one end; a sequencing error may be responsible. The chain recombines TRBV5-3 with TRBJ1-2, with 7 bases aligning to TRBD1. TRBV5-3 is assigned to the ORF class and has an uncertain function. This CDR3 has 13 amino acids. The CDR3 region is CASSLVAGGGYTF. Written as DNA, the CDR3 is TGTGCCAGCAGCTTGGTTGCAGGGGGTGGCTACACCTTC.